The 27 T cell receptor beta chains below all came from one sample that was sequenced in a study of CD8 T cells in ankylosing spondylitis. TCRdb independently ran MiXCR on the 5' RACE reads; one entry per CDR3 protein. The profile shows under 250,000 distinct CDR3 sequences, 32% of them singletons. Sequenced material: blood, either unsorted or a sorted T cell fraction (not recorded which). All receptors come from a male donor with ankylosing spondylitis or in good health (not recorded which).

This rearrangement joins TRBV5-6 to TRBJ1-1; D is ambiguous. The V and J ends lost 3 bases and 3 bases respectively, with 6 bases between them. Germline assignment: CDR1 SGHDT and CDR2 YYEEEE. The CDR3 is 12 residues long. The CDR3 sequence: CASSSDYTEAFF. CDR3 nucleotides: TGTGCCAGCAGCTCCGACTACACTGAAGCTTTCTTT.

The gene calls are TRBV28 and TRBJ1-6; TRBD1 might be the D (6 bases). The germline V and J ends were trimmed by 2 bases and 5 bases, with 19 bases remaining between them. The CDR3 covers 18 residues. CDR1 and CDR2 from the germline V gene are MDHEN and SYDVKM. CDR3 bases: TGTGCCAGCAGTTTAATTGGGTCCGGGGGGGGCAATAATTCACCCCTCCACTTT. Residues: CASSLIGSGGGNNSPLHF.

The chain has TRBV6-5 and TRBJ1-6, with 8 bases that match TRBD1. The CDR3 extends over 15 amino acids. J lost 8 bases, V lost 2 bases, and 5 bases had no gene match. From germline, CDR1 is MNHEY and CDR2 SVGAGI. DNA for the CDR3: TGTGCCAGCAGTTACACGACAGGGGAGGATTCACCCCTCCACTTT. Translating it yields CASSYTTGEDSPLHF.

This clonotype has just a few counts. This sequence joins TRBV7-8 and TRBJ1-2; 7 bases align to TRBD1. V trimming: 4 bases; J trimming: 5 bases; junction bases outside the gene matches: 10. This CDR3 contains 15 residues. The germline CDR1 and CDR2 sequences are SGHVS and FQNEAQ. The CDR3 loop is CASSSLMTGFYGYTF. The CDR3 nucleotides read TGTGCCAGCAGCTCCCTAATGACAGGGTTTTATGGCTACACCTTC.

The chain has TRBV28 and TRBJ2-1; no clear D. The CDR3 covers 15 residues. Germline V gene sequence: CDR1 MDHEN, CDR2 SYDVKM. V lost 1 base and J lost 3, with 10 bases in between. The CDR3 DNA is TGTGCCAGCAGTTTATTAGGCAGCAACTACAATGAGCAGTTCTTC. This codes for CASSLLGSNYNEQFF.

Many counts were recorded for this clonotype. J is TRBJ2-5 and V is TRBV29-1, with a weak D call TRBD2 (6 bases). The V gene's germline CDR1 is SQVTM and CDR2 ANQGSEA. Trimming pared 6 bases from V and 2 bases from J, leaving 13 bases between. The CDR3 sequence is 13 residues long. CDR3 in DNA: TGCAGCGTGGCTTGGGGGGTTCAAGAGACCCAGTACTTC. It yields the protein CSVAWGVQETQYF.

The chain uses TRBV9 and TRBJ2-5; D is ambiguous. Germline lookup yields CDR1 SGDLS and CDR2 YYNGEE. The V and J ends lost 1 base and 2 bases respectively, with 9 bases between them. The CDR3 extends over 14 amino acids. CDR3 sequence reads: CASSVSGRQETQYF. CDR3 bases: TGTGCCAGCAGCGTATCCGGCAGGCAAGAGACCCAGTACTTC. Full variable domain (outside the CDR3, taken from reference TRBV9 and TRBJ2-5): DSGVTQTPKHLITATGQRVTLRCSPRSGDLSVYWYQQSLDQGLQFLIQYYNGEERAKGNILERFSAQQFPDLHSELNLSSLELGDSALYFCASSVSGRQETQYFGPGTRLLVL.

This clonotype was seen more than once but under ten times. The chain carries TRBV21-1 and TRBJ2-6; whether TRBD2, the table's D call, matches the DNA was not checked. TRBV21-1 is marked as a pseudogene. The CDR3 has 18 amino acids. CDR3 DNA sequence: TGTGCCAGCCGAGCCTCGGCAGGGAATTTCTCTGGGGCCAACGTCCTGACTTTC. Protein product: CASRASAGNFSGANVLTF.

This clonotype was observed once. J is TRBJ2-1 and V is TRBV7-9, with 11 bases fitting TRBD1. Germline V gene sequence: CDR1 SEHNR, CDR2 FQNEAQ (reference sequence). The CDR3 is made up of 17 amino acids. V lost 5 bases and J lost 5; bases outside the gene matches: 11. In DNA, the CDR3 is TGTGCCAGCAGCCCGATCCACGGGACAGGGGGTAACAATGAGCAGTTCTTC. Translation: CASSPIHGTGGNNEQFF.

This clonotype has more than one count but fewer than ten. The genes are TRBV5-1 and TRBJ2-3, with 7 positions matching TRBD2. CDR3 size: 15 residues. V dropped 7 bases and J dropped 6; count of bases not matched to a gene: 14. Germline loops: CDR1 SGHRS, CDR2 YFSETQ. CDR3 residues: CASEDGSGVRDTQYF. The CDR3 nucleotides are TGCGCCAGCGAAGATGGGAGCGGGGTCAGGGATACGCAGTATTTT.

The table lists this clonotype with a few counts. V and J are TRBV7-8 and TRBJ2-2; the match to TRBD1 covers 9 bases. Germline loops: CDR1 SGHVS, CDR2 FQNEAQ. This CDR3 has 19 amino acids. V trimming: 3 bases; J trimming: 6 bases; junction bases outside the gene matches: 17. Written as DNA, the CDR3 is TGTGCCAGCAGCTTTACCGGGACAGGGTTAGAGGGCGGCGCCGGGGAGCTGTTTTTT. Residues: CASSFTGTGLEGGAGELFF.

The chain joins TRBV20-1 to TRBJ1-2; D is uncertain. This CDR3 region has 10 residues. Germline V gene data show CDR1 as DFQATT and CDR2 as SNEGSKA (reference sequence). V lost 3 bases and J lost 9, with 8 bases in between. As DNA, the CDR3 is TGCAGTGCTAGCCTAGACAGCTACACCTTC. This sequence encodes CSASLDSYTF.

V usage is TRBV11-2 and J usage is TRBJ2-3, with 10 nucleotides matching TRBD2. CDR3 length equals 14 residues. CDR1 is SGHAT and CDR2 is FQNNGV in the germline V gene. The trim removed 6 bases at V and 4 bases at J, leaving 4 bases unmatched. CDR3 region: CASSLTSGADTQYF. Written as DNA, the CDR3 is TGTGCCAGCAGTCTTACTAGCGGGGCAGATACGCAGTATTTT.

The rearrangement links TRBV27 to TRBJ2-5, with 8 bases identical to TRBD1. The germline V gene encodes CDR1 MNHEY and CDR2 SMNVEV (reference sequence). The CDR3 covers 15 residues. With V trimmed by 0 bases and J by 1 base, 1 base remained unmatched. The CDR3 region is CASSLSDRAQETQYF. CDR3 bases: TGTGCCAGCAGTTTATCGGACAGGGCCCAAGAGACCCAGTACTTC.

The chain employs TRBV5-6 and TRBJ2-7; TRBD1 matches at 10 bases. CDR1 and CDR2 (germline): SGHDT, YYEEEE. The CDR3 is 13 amino acids. Trimming cost V 8 bases and J 5 bases; bases outside gene matches: 7. The CDR3 DNA follows: TGTGCCAGAACCCGGGACAGGGGCCACGAGCAGTACTTC. Translated: CARTRDRGHEQYF.

This sequence joins TRBV6-4 and TRBJ1-5; D gene uncertain. Germline CDR1 reads MRHNA; CDR2 reads SNTAGT. This CDR3 is 16 amino acids long. The V end lost 4 bases, the J end lost 6 bases, and 19 bases lay between the germline ends. CDR3 nucleotides: TGTGCCAGCAGTGTTCTTGGGCAAGACTGGGGTCAGCCCCAGCATTTT. This sequence encodes CASSVLGQDWGQPQHF.

This chain connects TRBV3-1 to TRBJ2-7; D gene ambiguous. From germline, CDR1 is LGHDT and CDR2 YNNKEL (reference sequence). The CDR3 loop spans 13 amino acids. The V end was cut by 1 base, the J end by 6 bases, with 10 bases between. The CDR3 loop reads CASSQVRAREQYF. CDR3 coding DNA: TGTGCCAGCAGCCAAGTCCGAGCCCGCGAGCAGTACTTC.

This sequence joins TRBV5-1 and TRBJ2-3; 7 nucleotides match TRBD1. Germline assignment: CDR1 SGHRS and CDR2 YFSETQ. The CDR3 extends over 15 amino acids. J gave up 0 bases and V 4 bases, and 5 bases lay outside the gene matches. This CDR3 reads CASSRQGLSTDTQYF. The CDR3 coding sequence is TGCGCCAGCAGCCGACAGGGTTTAAGCACAGATACGCAGTATTTT.

This clonotype was observed at least ten times. The rearrangement uses TRBV29-1 and TRBJ2-5; possibly TRBD1 for D (6 bases). The CDR3 runs to 15 residues. Trimming shortened V by 6 bases and J by 2 bases, and 19 bases separated the two germline ends. CDR1 is SQVTM, CDR2 ANQGSEA, per germline. The CDR3 sequence: CSVANREGRQETQYF. CDR3 bases: TGCAGCGTCGCCAACAGGGAAGGTCGTCAAGAGACCCAGTACTTC.

This chain joins TRBV5-1 and TRBJ2-3; 8 nucleotides align to TRBD1. Germline V gene lookup returns CDR1 SGHRS and CDR2 YFSETQ. V lost 2 bases and J lost 5; bases outside the gene matches: 7. There are 15 residues in the CDR3. This chain's CDR3 is CASSFDRGGIDTQYF. CDR3 DNA sequence: TGCGCCAGCAGCTTTGACAGGGGAGGAATAGATACGCAGTATTTT. Filled out from reference TRBV5-1 and TRBJ2-3, the complete variable domain reads KAGVTQTPRYLIKTRGQQVTLSCSPISGHRSVSWYQQTPGQGLQFLFEYFSETQRNKGNFPGRFSGRQFSNSRSEMNVSTLELGDSALYLCASSFDRGGIDTQYFGPGTRLTVL.

This clonotype was picked up one time. The chain recombines TRBV6-5 with TRBJ2-3; 11 bases are shared with TRBD2. Losses at the gene ends were 0 bases for V and 0 bases for J; bases not matched to a gene: 5. The CDR3 loop spans 18 amino acids. The V gene's germline CDR1 is MNHEY and CDR2 SVGAGI. CDR3: CASSYSRLAGGSTDTQYF. CDR3 bases: TGTGCCAGCAGTTACTCGAGATTAGCGGGGGGGAGCACAGATACGCAGTATTTT.

CDR3 loop: CASTGQGYEQYF. The CDR3 DNA is TGTGCCAGCACGGGACAGGGCTACGAGCAGTACTTC. J is TRBJ2-7 and V is TRBV6-5, with 9 nucleotides matching TRBD1. CDR1 and CDR2 (germline): MNHEY, SVGAGI. Losses at the gene ends were 7 bases for V and 3 bases for J; bases not matched to a gene: 1. This CDR3 is built from 12 residues.

This clonotype was seen a few times. The genes are TRBV5-1 and TRBJ2-3; no firm D call. Trimming took off 3 bases at V and 8 bases at J, with 10 bases between the two ends. Germline-derived CDR1 and CDR2 are SGHRS and YFSETQ. This CDR3 contains 12 residues. CDR3 bases: TGCGCCAGCAGCTCCGCCCCGGGTACGCAGTATTTT. Translated: CASSSAPGTQYF. Filled out from reference TRBV5-1 and TRBJ2-3, the complete variable domain reads KAGVTQTPRYLIKTRGQQVTLSCSPISGHRSVSWYQQTPGQGLQFLFEYFSETQRNKGNFPGRFSGRQFSNSRSEMNVSTLELGDSALYLCASSSAPGTQYFGPGTRLTVL.

The V gene is TRBV15, the J gene TRBJ2-7; either TRBD1 or TRBD2 may fit D (6 bases each). The V end lost 1 base, the J end lost 6 bases, and 10 bases lay between the germline ends. There are 13 residues in the CDR3. The germline V gene encodes CDR1 LNHNV and CDR2 YYDKDF (reference sequence). In DNA, the CDR3 is TGTGCCACCAGCAGAGTCGGGGGCGGCGAGCAGTACTTC. It yields the protein CATSRVGGGEQYF.

There are a few counts of this clonotype. The chain uses TRBV12-3 or TRBV12-4 and TRBJ2-3; D is possibly TRBD1 or TRBD2 (5 bases each). The CDR3 length is 13 residues. Trimming took 7 bases from V and 11 from J, leaving 19 bases between them. The CDR3 spells CASTPVPGRQQYF. The CDR3, as DNA: TGTGCCAGCACTCCGGTACCGGGACGTCAGCAGTATTTT.

The rearrangement uses TRBV4-1 and TRBJ2-7, with no clear D. The CDR3 has 14 amino acids. The germline gives CDR1 MGHRA, CDR2 YSYEKL. Trimming took 0 bases from V and 4 from J, leaving 10 bases between them. CDR3 DNA: TGCGCCAGCAGCCAAGAGGCGGAAACTTACGAGCAGTACTTC. This gives the protein CASSQEAETYEQYF.

This clonotype occurred a few times. V and J are TRBV9 and TRBJ1-2; D ambiguous. Germline CDR1 and CDR2: SGDLS and YYNGEE. Deletions cut 0 bases from V and 8 bases from J, with 20 bases between. This CDR3 comprises 16 residues. The CDR3 region has the DNA TGTGCCAGCAGCGTAGGAGAGGAGGAAACCCTTTTGGGCTACACCTTC. Translated, it gives CASSVGEEETLLGYTF.